Each of the 22 T cell receptor beta chains below was sequenced from the same sample in a study of T cell responses to AZD1222 COVID-19 vaccine. The repertoire was sequenced with immunoSEQ multiplex PCR; TCRdb's copy has only in-frame clones and lacks some. The sample has approximately 71,000 clones, around nine tenths seen once; the top ten hold 7.8%. The sample consisted of peripheral blood, taken on day 0 of AZD1222 vaccination. All receptors derive from an adult in good health.

The genes are TRBV29-1 and TRBJ1-3, with D unclear. Germline V gene sequence: CDR1 SQVTM, CDR2 ANQGSEA. CDR3 length: 12 residues. The V end lost 5 bases, the J end lost 4 bases, and 9 bases lay between the germline ends. In nucleotides, the CDR3 is TGCAGCGTTAGGAGGGAGGGAAACACCATATATTTT. Residues: CSVRREGNTIYF.

This clone was detected only once. V gene TRBV24-1 combines with J gene TRBJ2-5; D possibly matches TRBD1 or TRBD2 (5 bases each). Germline loops: CDR1 KGHDR, CDR2 SFDVKD. Trimming removed 9 bases at V and 2 bases at J, with 15 bases between. The CDR3 totals 14 residues. CDR3 sequence reads: CATRAARGQETQYF. As DNA, the CDR3 is TGTGCCACCCGAGCGGCAAGGGGACAAGAGACCCAGTACTTC.

In DNA, the CDR3 is TGTGCCAGCAGCGTTTTCGGGACTAGCGGGAGGTTGAGCTCCTACAATGAGCAGTTCTTC. It codes for CASSVFGTSGRLSSYNEQFF. J is TRBJ2-1 and V is TRBV9; 15 bases fit TRBD2. J was trimmed by 0 bases and V by 2 bases; bases with no gene match: 9. The CDR3 totals 20 residues. CDR1 is SGDLS, CDR2 YYNGEE, per germline.

The chain carries TRBV29-1 and TRBJ2-2; TRBD1 might be the D (6 bases). The CDR3 contains 14 residues. Per the germline V gene, CDR1 is SQVTM and CDR2 is ANQGSEA. Trimming removed 5 bases at V and 4 bases at J, with 14 bases between. The CDR3 sequence is CSVFWVGGTGELFF. The CDR3 DNA reads TGCAGCGTTTTTTGGGTAGGGGGCACCGGGGAGCTGTTTTTT.

This chain uses TRBV7-9 with TRBJ2-4; TRBD2 matches 13 bases. CDR1 is SEHNR and CDR2 is FQNEAQ in the germline V gene (reference sequence). CDR3 length: 19 residues. The trim removed 5 bases at V and 3 bases at J, leaving 13 bases unmatched. The CDR3 DNA follows: TGTGCCAGCAGCCCAAGGACTAGCGGGAGTTTCTGGGACAAAAACATTCAGTACTTC. This codes for CASSPRTSGSFWDKNIQYF.

The chain has TRBV27 and TRBJ1-1; D ambiguous. V was cut by 6 bases and J by 1 base, with 9 bases left in between. The germline V gene has CDR1 MNHEY and CDR2 SMNVEV (reference sequence). The CDR3 is made up of 13 amino acids. This CDR3 reads CASSPTENTEAFF. As DNA, the CDR3 is TGTGCCAGCAGCCCCACGGAGAACACTGAAGCTTTCTTT.

In this sample, this clone turned up once. The chain has TRBV29-1 and TRBJ2-3; tentatively, D is TRBD2 (6 bases). Germline values: CDR1 SQVTM, CDR2 ANQGSEA. The CDR3 totals 15 residues. V was trimmed by 4 bases and J by 2 bases, leaving 16 bases between them. For the CDR3, the DNA is TGCAGCGTTGCATCGGGGAGGTCCCACACAGATACGCAGTATTTT. It is translated as CSVASGRSHTDTQYF.

The genes are TRBV7-2 and TRBJ2-7; D may be TRBD1 or TRBD2 (6 bases each). The germline CDR1 and CDR2 sequences are SGHTA and FQGNSA. Trimming removed 5 bases from V and 2 bases from J, with 16 bases in between. The CDR3 has 15 amino acids. The CDR3 sequence: CASSLGASVTYEQYF. For the CDR3, the DNA is TGTGCCAGCAGCCTGGGGGCTAGCGTTACCTACGAGCAGTACTTC. The variable domain in full, completed from reference TRBV7-2 and TRBJ2-7, reads GAGVSQSPSNKVTEKGKDVELRCDPISGHTALYWYRQSLGQGLEFLIYFQGNSAPDKSGLPSDRFSAERTGGSVSTLTIQRTQQEDSAVYLCASSLGASVTYEQYFGPGTRLTVT.

The genes are TRBV28 and TRBJ2-2; TRBD2 matches at 7 bases. The CDR3 consists of 13 residues. The junction had 3 bases not matched to a gene; V was cut back by 5 bases and J by 6 bases. Germline-derived CDR1 and CDR2 are MDHEN and SYDVKM. The CDR3, as DNA: TGTGCCAGCAGTATGCGGGAGCCCGGGGAGCTGTTTTTT. Amino acids: CASSMREPGELFF.

DNA of the CDR3: TGTGCCAGCAGCACCCCCTCAGGGGGGGGCCTTCAAGAGACCCAGTACTTC. Amino acid sequence: CASSTPSGGGLQETQYF. This rearrangement joins TRBV9 to TRBJ2-5; D may be TRBD1 or TRBD2 (7 bases each). This CDR3 has 17 residues. V was shortened by 4 bases and J by 2 bases, with 21 bases between the two germline ends. Germline CDR1 and CDR2: SGDLS and YYNGEE.

The chain recombines TRBV13 with TRBJ2-5; D is uncertain. The germline V gene encodes CDR1 PRHDT and CDR2 FYEKMQ (reference sequence). This CDR3 comprises 13 residues. Trimming took off 5 bases at V and 3 bases at J, with 10 bases between the two ends. CDR3 protein: CASSVLGKETQYF. CDR3 DNA sequence: TGTGCCAGCAGCGTATTAGGAAAAGAGACCCAGTACTTC.

A note on this clone: The junction does not match germline at one end; this may be a read error. The gene calls are TRBV5-6 and TRBJ1-2, with 8 nucleotides matching TRBD1. The CDR3 covers 14 residues. Germline CDR1 SGHDT, CDR2 YYEEEE. CDR3 amino acids: CASSFPTGEDFEGF. CDR3 DNA sequence: TGTGCCAGCAGCTTCCCGACAGGGGAGGACTTTGAGGGCTTC.

V is TRBV21-1 and J is TRBJ2-1. TRBV21-1 is listed as a pseudogene. This CDR3 region has 15 residues. The CDR3 region is CASSKDPGPAREQFF. For the CDR3, the DNA is TGTGCCAGCAGCAAAGACCCGGGACCCGCAAGAGAGCAGTTCTTC.

The chain couples TRBV19 to TRBJ1-1; D gene ambiguous. The V gene's germline CDR1 is LNHDA and CDR2 SQIVND (reference sequence). V lost 3 bases to trimming and J lost 4 bases, with 15 bases between them. CDR3 size: 15 residues. The CDR3 DNA follows: TGTGCCAGTAGTATTAGGATACGGGTAAGCACTGAAGCTTTCTTT. Its translation is CASSIRIRVSTEAFF.

V usage is TRBV5-1 and J usage is TRBJ2-1; 13 nucleotides agree with TRBD2. The V segment lost 3 bases and the J segment 3 bases; nucleotides outside the gene matches: 6. The CDR3 contains 17 residues. CDR1 and CDR2 (germline): SGHRS, YFSETQ. The CDR3, as DNA: TGCGCCAGCAGCTATAACGGACTAGCGGGAGTCTACAATGAGCAGTTCTTC. It encodes CASSYNGLAGVYNEQFF.

The rearrangement joins TRBV28 to TRBJ2-6; 9 bases align to TRBD1. J lost 1 base, V lost 5 bases, and 18 bases had no gene match. Germline values: CDR1 MDHEN, CDR2 SYDVKM. The CDR3 length is 21 residues. This CDR3 is CASSPAFSTGGAVSGANVLTF. The CDR3 DNA is TGTGCCAGCAGTCCCGCCTTTAGTACAGGGGGCGCCGTATCTGGGGCCAACGTCCTGACTTTC.

This sequence joins TRBV28 and TRBJ2-7, with 13 bases fitting TRBD2. This CDR3 contains 15 residues. From germline, CDR1 is MDHEN and CDR2 SYDVKM. With 6 bases clipped from V and 3 bases from J, the junction kept 5 bases outside the gene matches. DNA for the CDR3: TGTGCCAGCAGACTGACTAGCGGGAGGAACTACGAGCAGTACTTC. It codes for CASRLTSGRNYEQYF.

This chain connects TRBV5-6 to TRBJ2-7, with D possibly being TRBD1 (5 bases). CDR1 is SGHDT, CDR2 YYEEEE, per germline. Trimming removed 6 bases at V and 2 bases at J, with 24 bases between. The CDR3 has 17 amino acids. The CDR3 DNA sequence: TGTGCCAGCACCTCCATTTTGGGGCCACATGCTCCCTACGAGCAGTACTTC. Encoded protein: CASTSILGPHAPYEQYF.

This chain links TRBV6-5 with TRBJ1-2; D gene ambiguous. V lost 4 bases, J lost 4 bases, and 10 bases lay in between. CDR1 and CDR2 (germline): MNHEY, SVGAGI. This CDR3 is 13 amino acids long. Here the CDR3 DNA reads TGTGCCAGCAGTTCCCCAACAACCTATGGCTACACCTTC. This encodes CASSSPTTYGYTF.

V gene TRBV28 combines with J gene TRBJ2-3; D unclear. CDR3 length equals 13 residues. Germline V gives CDR1 MDHEN, CDR2 SYDVKM. V lost 2 bases and J 2 bases, leaving 5 bases between the germline ends. The CDR3, as DNA: TGTGCCAGCAGTTTAGCGGCCACAGATACGCAGTATTTT. This translates into CASSLAATDTQYF.

The count of this clone is one. V gene TRBV6-5 combines with J gene TRBJ2-5, with D maybe TRBD2 (6 bases). V dropped 0 bases and J dropped 2 bases, with 7 bases sitting between them. The CDR3 runs 14 residues. In germline, CDR1 is MNHEY, CDR2 SVGAGI. DNA of the CDR3: TGTGCCAGCAGTTACTCCGGGAGTCAAGAGACCCAGTACTTC. Translation gives CASSYSGSQETQYF.

This chain uses TRBV6-4 with TRBJ2-3, with a possible D match to TRBD1 (5 bases). Trimming stripped 6 bases from V and 3 bases from J, with 13 bases between. The CDR3 contains 14 residues. Germline lookup yields CDR1 MRHNA and CDR2 SNTAGT. Written as DNA, the CDR3 is TGTGCCAGCAGCGCAGGGATTAGTACAGATACGCAGTATTTT. Its protein is CASSAGISTDTQYF.